The T cell receptor beta chain described here comes from a study of T cell responses to AZD1222 COVID-19 vaccine. Study outcomes and limitations: Just 5 to 7 people given AZD1222 tested seropositive at baseline. White British ancestry dominated among donors, who included more females, and clonal diversity was possibly underestimated. Along spike, vaccine-associated CD4 TCRs were found throughout, with dominance at 160-218 and 743-854.

Measured with immunoSEQ multiplex PCR; TCRdb has only the in-frame clones, and not every one. The sample yields approximately 52,000 clones, roughly 89% seen once. J lost 0 bases, V lost 3 bases, and 1 base had no gene match. This CDR3 spans 15 amino acids. CDR1 MNHEY and CDR2 SMNVEV come from the germline V gene (reference sequence). As for this clone: Its antigen is unidentified.

The sample was peripheral blood, taken 28 days after the second AZD1222 dose. The V gene is TRBV27, the J gene TRBJ1-5, with 8 bases matching TRBD1. This sequence originates from an adult who received the AZD1222 COVID-19 vaccine. CDR3 nucleotides: TGTGCCAGCAGTTTTGGGACAGGTAGCAATCAGCCCCAGCATTTT. Amino acid sequence: CASSFGTGSNQPQHF.